The rows below give T cell receptor beta chains drawn from one sample of a study of blood T cell repertoires in COVID-19. The table came from immunoSEQ multiplex PCR; TCRdb's copy has only in-frame clones and leaves some out. The data hold about 6,800 clones, with 70% to 90% observed a single time. The sequencing sample was made of peripheral blood. The receptors derive from a human donor in a cohort sampled during active COVID-19. The CDR3 runs from the conserved cysteine through the conserved F or W. Fields, in order: V gene, CDR3 length, clone size, J gene, D gene, CDR3 protein, CDR3 DNA. The D gene is left open where the match is weak. Clone sizes are given selectively: once, few, many, or a class where the clone is expanded.

v_call: TRBV5-8; cdr3_length: 13; clone_size: NA; j_call: TRBJ2-1; d_call: NA; cdr3_aa: CASSVSRGNEQFF; cdr3_nt: TGTGCCAGCAGCGTATCCCGGGGTAATGAGCAGTTCTTC
v_call: TRBV6-1; cdr3_length: 15; clone_size: medium-sized; j_call: TRBJ2-1; d_call: TRBD2; cdr3_aa: CASSELAGFYNEQFF; cdr3_nt: TGTGCCAGCAGTGAGCTAGCGGGCTTTTACAATGAGCAGTTCTTC
v_call: TRBV24-1; cdr3_length: 14; clone_size: NA; j_call: TRBJ1-5; d_call: NA; cdr3_aa: CATSERGLSQPQHF; cdr3_nt: TGTGCCACCAGTGAGCGGGGGTTAAGTCAGCCCCAGCATTTT
v_call: TRBV12-5; cdr3_length: 12; clone_size: NA; j_call: TRBJ2-1; d_call: NA; cdr3_aa: CASGVLQNEQFF; cdr3_nt: TGTGCTAGTGGCGTCCTCCAGAATGAGCAGTTCTTC
v_call: TRBV18; cdr3_length: 15; clone_size: NA; j_call: TRBJ2-7; d_call: TRBD2; cdr3_aa: CASSTGTSGSYEQYF; cdr3_nt: TGTGCCAGCTCAACAGGGACTAGCGGGAGCTACGAGCAGTACTTC
v_call: TRBV6-5; cdr3_length: 14; clone_size: NA; j_call: TRBJ2-2; d_call: NA; cdr3_aa: CASRRLANTGELFF; cdr3_nt: TGTGCCAGCAGGCGACTAGCGAACACCGGGGAGCTGTTTTTT
v_call: TRBV7-3; cdr3_length: 15; clone_size: few; j_call: TRBJ2-1; d_call: TRBD2; cdr3_aa: CASSPLAGAYNEQFF; cdr3_nt: TGTGCCAGCAGCCCCTTGGCGGGAGCCTACAATGAGCAGTTCTTC
v_call: TRBV7-9; cdr3_length: 16; clone_size: NA; j_call: TRBJ1-2; d_call: NA; cdr3_aa: CASSVLPGGTFNGYTF; cdr3_nt: TGTGCCAGCAGCGTATTGCCGGGGGGGACATTTAATGGCTACACCTTC
v_call: TRBV15; cdr3_length: 18; clone_size: NA; j_call: TRBJ2-3; d_call: TRBD2; cdr3_aa: CATSRDPGGRTSTDTQYF; cdr3_nt: TGTGCCACCAGCAGAGATCCCGGGGGGAGGACAAGCACAGATACGCAGTATTTT
v_call: TRBV5-4; cdr3_length: 14; clone_size: NA; j_call: TRBJ1-4; d_call: NA; cdr3_aa: CASSLSATNEKLFF; cdr3_nt: TGTGCCAGCAGCTTGTCGGCAACTAATGAAAAACTGTTTTTT
v_call: TRBV7-6; cdr3_length: 15; clone_size: NA; j_call: TRBJ2-5; d_call: TRBD2; cdr3_aa: CASSAPAGVGETQYF; cdr3_nt: TGTGCCAGCAGCGCTCCGGCGGGAGTTGGGGAGACCCAGTACTTC
v_call: TRBV5-1; cdr3_length: 15; clone_size: NA; j_call: TRBJ2-3; d_call: TRBD2; cdr3_aa: CASSSTSPNGDTQYF; cdr3_nt: TGCGCCAGCAGCTCGACTAGCCCCAACGGGGATACGCAGTATTTT
v_call: TRBV5-1; cdr3_length: 18; clone_size: NA; j_call: TRBJ2-5; d_call: TRBD1; cdr3_aa: CASSFSWVGQPNRETQYF; cdr3_nt: TGCGCCAGCAGCTTTAGTTGGGTGGGACAGCCGAACCGGGAGACCCAGTACTTC
v_call: TRBV21-1; cdr3_length: 15; clone_size: NA; j_call: TRBJ1-2; d_call: NA; cdr3_aa: CASSNLRTVNYGYTF; cdr3_nt: TGTGCCAGCAGCAATCTCCGGACAGTCAACTATGGCTACACCTTC
v_call: TRBV5-5; cdr3_length: 15; clone_size: NA; j_call: TRBJ1-4; d_call: NA; cdr3_aa: CASSLGAPASEKLFF; cdr3_nt: TGTGCCAGCAGCTTGGGGGCGCCTGCGAGTGAAAAACTGTTTTTT
v_call: TRBV6-5; cdr3_length: 15; clone_size: NA; j_call: TRBJ1-6; d_call: NA; cdr3_aa: CASSYWSSYNSPLHF; cdr3_nt: TGTGCCAGCAGTTACTGGAGCTCCTATAATTCACCCCTCCACTTT
v_call: TRBV6-5; cdr3_length: 15; clone_size: NA; j_call: TRBJ2-7; d_call: TRBD2; cdr3_aa: CASSYAREGFGEQYF; cdr3_nt: TGTGCCAGCAGTTACGCGCGGGAGGGGTTCGGCGAGCAGTACTTC
v_call: TRBV4-3; cdr3_length: 15; clone_size: few; j_call: TRBJ1-1; d_call: TRBD1; cdr3_aa: CASSPRDREGTEAFF; cdr3_nt: TGCGCCAGCAGCCCCCGGGACAGGGAAGGGACTGAAGCTTTCTTT
v_call: TRBV7-9; cdr3_length: 16; clone_size: NA; j_call: TRBJ2-5; d_call: NA; cdr3_aa: CASSVGWGKLDETQYF; cdr3_nt: TGTGCCAGCAGCGTGGGGTGGGGCAAACTGGACGAGACCCAGTACTTC
v_call: TRBV12-3/TRBV12-4; cdr3_length: 13; clone_size: NA; j_call: TRBJ2-1; d_call: NA; cdr3_aa: CASSFYEDNEQFF; cdr3_nt: TGTGCCAGCAGTTTTTATGAGGACAATGAGCAGTTCTTC
v_call: TRBV2; cdr3_length: 13; clone_size: once; j_call: TRBJ1-2; d_call: TRBD1; cdr3_aa: CASSGQGYYGYTF; cdr3_nt: TGTGCCAGCAGTGGACAGGGCTACTATGGCTACACCTTC
v_call: TRBV11-2; cdr3_length: 16; clone_size: NA; j_call: TRBJ2-7; d_call: NA; cdr3_aa: CASSSLRGRRDVKQYF; cdr3_nt: TGTGCCAGCAGCTCCCTGAGAGGGCGCCGCGATGTGAAGCAGTACTTC
v_call: TRBV18; cdr3_length: 15; clone_size: NA; j_call: TRBJ1-2; d_call: NA; cdr3_aa: CASSPPGLGNYGYTF; cdr3_nt: TGTGCCAGCTCACCACCGGGACTGGGAAACTATGGCTACACCTTC
v_call: TRBV29-1; cdr3_length: 14; clone_size: NA; j_call: TRBJ1-2; d_call: NA; cdr3_aa: CSVEDPSRPYGYTF; cdr3_nt: TGCAGCGTTGAAGATCCGTCCAGGCCCTATGGCTACACCTTC
v_call: TRBV27; cdr3_length: 13; clone_size: NA; j_call: TRBJ1-2; d_call: NA; cdr3_aa: CASSLVRGYGYTF; cdr3_nt: TGTGCCAGCAGTTTAGTAAGAGGCTATGGCTACACCTTC
v_call: TRBV10-2; cdr3_length: 11; clone_size: NA; j_call: TRBJ2-7; d_call: NA; cdr3_aa: CASRHSYEQYF; cdr3_nt: TGCGCCAGCAGACACTCCTACGAGCAGTACTTC
v_call: TRBV7-2; cdr3_length: 17; clone_size: NA; j_call: TRBJ2-1; d_call: TRBD2; cdr3_aa: CASSSRTSGIDYNEQFF; cdr3_nt: TGTGCCAGCAGCTCACGGACTAGCGGGATCGATTACAATGAGCAGTTCTTC
v_call: TRBV30; cdr3_length: 13; clone_size: NA; j_call: TRBJ2-1; d_call: NA; cdr3_aa: CALRELTYNEQFF; cdr3_nt: TGTGCCCTGAGGGAGCTAACCTACAATGAGCAGTTCTTC
v_call: TRBV13; cdr3_length: 14; clone_size: NA; j_call: TRBJ1-1; d_call: TRBD1; cdr3_aa: CASSQDRGITEAFF; cdr3_nt: TGTGCCAGCAGCCAGGACAGGGGGATCACTGAAGCTTTCTTT
v_call: TRBV6-4; cdr3_length: 15; clone_size: few; j_call: TRBJ2-1; d_call: NA; cdr3_aa: CASSEAFDSYNEQFF; cdr3_nt: TGTGCCAGCAGTGAGGCCTTTGACTCCTACAATGAGCAGTTCTTC
v_call: TRBV6-1; cdr3_length: 13; clone_size: NA; j_call: TRBJ1-5; d_call: NA; cdr3_aa: CASSDARNQPQHF; cdr3_nt: TGTGCCAGCAGTGATGCTAGAAATCAGCCCCAGCATTTT
v_call: TRBV12-5; cdr3_length: 13; clone_size: few; j_call: TRBJ2-3; d_call: TRBD1; cdr3_aa: CASGSTGFGTQYF; cdr3_nt: TGTGCTAGTGGTTCGACAGGGTTCGGTACGCAGTATTTT
v_call: TRBV6-2/TRBV6-3; cdr3_length: 13; clone_size: NA; j_call: TRBJ2-1; d_call: TRBD2; cdr3_aa: CASSSGSHNEQFF; cdr3_nt: TGTGCCAGCAGTAGCGGGAGTCACAATGAGCAGTTCTTC
v_call: TRBV25-1; cdr3_length: 13; clone_size: NA; j_call: TRBJ1-4; d_call: NA; cdr3_aa: CASSDLANEKLFF; cdr3_nt: TGTGCCAGCAGTGACCTTGCTAATGAAAAACTGTTTTTT
v_call: TRBV5-4; cdr3_length: 14; clone_size: NA; j_call: TRBJ2-2; d_call: NA; cdr3_aa: CASGEQGPAGELFF; cdr3_nt: TGTGCCAGCGGAGAACAGGGCCCCGCCGGGGAGCTGTTTTTT
v_call: TRBV28; cdr3_length: 16; clone_size: NA; j_call: TRBJ2-2; d_call: NA; cdr3_aa: CASSLRGRRLAGELFF; cdr3_nt: TGTGCCAGCAGTTTACGAGGGAGAAGGCTGGCCGGGGAGCTGTTTTTT
v_call: TRBV7-2; cdr3_length: 16; clone_size: NA; j_call: TRBJ2-1; d_call: NA; cdr3_aa: CASSLSGEPSYNEQFF; cdr3_nt: TGTGCCAGCAGCTTATCAGGGGAGCCCTCCTACAATGAGCAGTTCTTC
v_call: TRBV5-4; cdr3_length: 16; clone_size: NA; j_call: TRBJ1-6; d_call: TRBD1; cdr3_aa: CASSQRRTGSNSPLHF; cdr3_nt: TGTGCCAGCAGCCAAAGAAGGACAGGGTCTAATTCACCCCTCCACTTT
v_call: TRBV10-3; cdr3_length: 17; clone_size: NA; j_call: TRBJ1-2; d_call: TRBD1; cdr3_aa: CAISEATGDSSNYGYTF; cdr3_nt: TGTGCCATCAGTGAAGCAACAGGGGATTCGTCTAACTATGGCTACACCTTC
v_call: TRBV5-4; cdr3_length: 15; clone_size: NA; j_call: TRBJ2-1; d_call: TRBD2; cdr3_aa: CASSSRLAVHNEQFF; cdr3_nt: TGTGCCAGCAGCTCCCGACTAGCGGTACACAATGAGCAGTTCTTC
v_call: TRBV5-1; cdr3_length: 17; clone_size: NA; j_call: TRBJ2-2; d_call: NA; cdr3_aa: CASSLEDRLIDTGELFF; cdr3_nt: TGCGCCAGCAGCTTGGAGGACAGATTAATCGACACCGGGGAGCTGTTTTTT
v_call: TRBV5-1; cdr3_length: 15; clone_size: NA; j_call: TRBJ2-5; d_call: TRBD1; cdr3_aa: CASSARTGRQETQYF; cdr3_nt: TGCGCCAGCAGCGCACGGACAGGGCGCCAGGAGACCCAGTACTTC
v_call: TRBV19; cdr3_length: 15; clone_size: NA; j_call: TRBJ2-2; d_call: NA; cdr3_aa: CASSIGQGYTGELFF; cdr3_nt: TGTGCCAGTAGTATTGGGCAGGGTTACACCGGGGAGCTGTTTTTT
v_call: TRBV6-2/TRBV6-3; cdr3_length: 13; clone_size: NA; j_call: TRBJ2-3; d_call: NA; cdr3_aa: CASSSAETDTQYF; cdr3_nt: TGTGCCAGCAGTTCCGCCGAGACAGATACGCAGTATTTT
v_call: TRBV11-1; cdr3_length: 15; clone_size: NA; j_call: TRBJ2-7; d_call: NA; cdr3_aa: CASSLGTARPYEQYF; cdr3_nt: TGTGCCAGCAGCTTAGGGACAGCCAGACCGTACGAGCAGTACTTC
v_call: TRBV4-1; cdr3_length: 14; clone_size: NA; j_call: TRBJ1-2; d_call: NA; cdr3_aa: CASSQGGGYYGYTF; cdr3_nt: TGCGCCAGCAGCCAAGGTGGAGGGTACTATGGCTACACCTTC
v_call: TRBV7-9; cdr3_length: 13; clone_size: once; j_call: TRBJ2-2; d_call: NA; cdr3_aa: CASSQRGTGELFF; cdr3_nt: TGTGCCAGCAGCCAGAGGGGGACCGGGGAGCTGTTTTTT
v_call: TRBV5-1; cdr3_length: 16; clone_size: NA; j_call: TRBJ1-3; d_call: NA; cdr3_aa: CASSLEGRHAGNTIYF; cdr3_nt: TGCGCCAGCAGCTTGGAGGGGAGGCATGCAGGAAACACCATATATTTT
v_call: TRBV7-9; cdr3_length: 14; clone_size: NA; j_call: TRBJ2-3; d_call: NA; cdr3_aa: CASSPGSYADTQYF; cdr3_nt: TGTGCCAGCAGCCCCGGGTCCTACGCAGATACGCAGTATTTT
v_call: TRBV7-9; cdr3_length: 14; clone_size: NA; j_call: TRBJ1-1; d_call: NA; cdr3_aa: CASSPRDRALMAFF; cdr3_nt: TGTGCCAGCTCGCCCCGAGACAGAGCGCTGATGGCTTTCTTT
v_call: TRBV7-2; cdr3_length: 19; clone_size: NA; j_call: TRBJ2-6; d_call: TRBD1; cdr3_aa: CASTVRGTVGSSGANVLTF; cdr3_nt: TGTGCCAGCACCGTCCGAGGGACAGTTGGGAGCTCTGGGGCCAACGTCCTGACTTTC
v_call: TRBV7-2; cdr3_length: 15; clone_size: NA; j_call: TRBJ2-7; d_call: TRBD1; cdr3_aa: CASSARQGGIYEQYF; cdr3_nt: TGTGCCAGCAGCGCAAGACAGGGTGGGATCTACGAGCAGTACTTC